This T cell receptor (beta chain) was sequenced in a study of CXCR3-negative and CXCR3-positive naive CD8 T cells. Points on this clonotype: The antigen remains unidentified.

Study results and caveats: CXCR3-positive naive cells carried more hydrophobic TRB CDR3s than CXCR3-negative naive cells did. Diversity in memory CD8+ cells fell much lower than the comparably high levels seen in both naive subsets. Comparison of naive CXCR3-negative and CXCR3-positive cells revealed similar TRBV-TRBJ usage, while memory cells differed.

Naive cells were sorted as CD45RO-, CCR7+, CD27+ and CD95-. In preparing the TRB cDNA libraries, 5' RACE with UMI labels was used. TCRdb reprocessed the 5' RACE reads, keeping one entry per CDR3 protein, no DNA. The sample has around 140,000 distinct CDR3 sequences, and its top ten clones hold 0.29%. The length of the CDR3 is 13 residues. The sequencing input was naive CXCR3- CD8+ T cells from blood. As to subset: CD45RO-CCR7+CD27+CD95- naive CD8+ T cells lacking CXCR3 (TNR3-). The receptor's source is a human donor in good health. Some clones in this sample may be carry-over from other donors' samples. This chain links TRBV21-1 with TRBJ2-7; TCRdb's D call of TRBD1 is untestable without DNA. TRBV21-1 is given as a pseudogene. The CDR3: CASATGRSYEQYF.